This T cell receptor beta chain is from a study of blood T cell repertoires in COVID-19. Overall study: There were acute and convalescent COVID-19 samples, and they came from the United States, Italy and Spain. The cDNA or gDNA used as material had been derived from T cells, B-cell-depleted T cells, or PBMCs.

Germline-derived CDR1 and CDR2 are SGHNT and YYREEE (reference sequence). CDR3 length: 13 residues. Deletions cut 2 bases from V and 3 bases from J, with 7 bases between. Per the original data handling: Estimation of nucleated cell counts relied on the amplification of reference gene primers. Measured with immunoSEQ multiplex PCR; TCRdb has only the in-frame clones, and not every one. V and J calls and clone size come straight from that table; D and trimming were deduced from the DNA. The sample includes some 170,000 clones, over 60% of them seen just once. The source of this sequence is a woman in her 70s with acute or convalescent COVID-19. The rearrangement uses TRBV5-4 and TRBJ2-3; no firm D call. The sequencing input was peripheral blood. The chain's CDR3 is CASSFPNTDTQYF. The CDR3 DNA is TGTGCCAGCAGCTTCCCAAATACAGATACGCAGTATTTT.